A single sample is the source of the 18 T cell receptor beta chains below, sequenced in a study of siplizumab effects on memory and regulatory T cells. Here immunoSEQ multiplex PCR was the method, and the copy in TCRdb shows in-frame clones only, minus some. Of about 97,000 clones listed, roughly 91% were seen once; the top ten hold 12%. The sequenced sample consisted of non-Treg CD4+ T cells sorted from blood. The receptor source for this set is a human donor in good health.

The chain employs TRBV19 and TRBJ2-3; possibly TRBD2 for D (6 bases). CDR1 is LNHDA, CDR2 SQIVND, per germline (reference sequence). V was pared by 4 bases and J by 3 bases, with 23 bases between. This CDR3 contains 18 residues. Here the CDR3 DNA reads TGTGCCAGTAGTACCACTTTTGGAACGGGAGAGAGAACAGATACGCAGTATTTT. Protein sequence: CASSTTFGTGERTDTQYF.

This chain connects TRBV4-2 to TRBJ2-5; 9 bases align to TRBD1. This CDR3 is built from 14 residues. Germline values: CDR1 LGHNA, CDR2 YNFKEQ. Trimming took 3 bases from V and 3 from J; bases not matched to a gene: 2. CDR3 in amino acids: CASSQTGGEETQYF. The CDR3 nucleotides read TGTGCCAGCAGCCAGACAGGGGGGGAAGAGACCCAGTACTTC.

The chain employs TRBV2 and TRBJ2-1; D may be TRBD2 (6 bases). This CDR3 is built from 15 residues. CDR1 is SNHLY, CDR2 FYNNEI, per germline. Trimming took 8 bases from V and 4 from J, leaving 18 bases between them. The CDR3 is CASVGVRGAYNEQFF. The CDR3 DNA is TGTGCCAGCGTCGGAGTCCGCGGGGCATACAATGAGCAGTTCTTC.

This clone appeared once. The genes are TRBV5-1 and TRBJ2-3; 14 bases map to TRBD2. The J segment lost 3 bases and the V segment lost 4 bases, leaving 7 bases of the junction unmatched. The CDR3 is 17 residues long. Germline V CDR1 and CDR2: SGHRS, YFSETQ. CDR3 DNA: TGCGCCAGCAGCCCGGGGACTAGCGGGAGTATTACAGATACGCAGTATTTT. Translating it yields CASSPGTSGSITDTQYF.

The chain recombines TRBV9 with TRBJ1-2, with D maybe TRBD1 (5 bases). The ends were cut back, 0 bases at V and 8 bases at J, with 11 bases in the middle. The CDR3 extends over 13 amino acids. CDR1 and CDR2 from the germline V gene are SGDLS and YYNGEE. The CDR3 sequence is CASSVGPEGGYTF. DNA for the CDR3: TGTGCCAGCAGCGTAGGTCCGGAGGGGGGCTACACCTTC. The full variable domain, in which reference TRBV9 and TRBJ1-2 provide the parts outside the CDR3, is DSGVTQTPKHLITATGQRVTLRCSPRSGDLSVYWYQQSLDQGLQFLIQYYNGEERAKGNILERFSAQQFPDLHSELNLSSLELGDSALYFCASSVGPEGGYTFGSGTRLTVV.

This chain connects TRBV9 to TRBJ2-1; D could derive from TRBD1 or TRBD2 (5 bases each). Deletions cut 0 bases from V and 5 bases from J, with 12 bases between. From germline, CDR1 is SGDLS and CDR2 YYNGEE. The CDR3 contains 15 residues. The CDR3 DNA reads as TGTGCCAGCAGCGTAGTTGGGACCCAGAACAATGAGCAGTTCTTC. Translated: CASSVVGTQNNEQFF.

This chain connects TRBV30 to TRBJ2-1, with TRBD2 as a possible D gene (5 bases). Between the trimmed V and J ends, which lost 1 base and 6 bases, there was a span of 19 bases. The length of the CDR3 is 16 residues. The germline V gene encodes CDR1 GTSNPN and CDR2 SVGIG (reference sequence). The CDR3 loop is CAWSDEGRPPSNEQFF. The DNA for the CDR3 is TGTGCCTGGAGTGATGAGGGCCGTCCACCTAGCAATGAGCAGTTCTTC.

The rearrangement joins TRBV12-5 to TRBJ1-5; D is ambiguous. Trimming cost V 6 bases and J 2 bases, with 17 bases left between them. The CDR3 extends over 16 amino acids. Germline loops: CDR1 LGHNT, CDR2 FRNRAP. DNA of the CDR3: TGTGCTAGTGGCCCACCCGCAAGTTGGGGCAATCAGCCCCAGCATTTT. This translates into CASGPPASWGNQPQHF.

The rearrangement links TRBV19 to TRBJ1-5; D not certain. Trimming took 4 bases from V and 3 from J, leaving 19 bases between them. The V gene's germline CDR1 is LNHDA and CDR2 SQIVND (reference sequence). This CDR3 is 17 amino acids long. The chain's CDR3 is CASSRNFGQVFNQPQHF. The CDR3, as DNA: TGTGCCAGTAGTAGAAATTTCGGGCAGGTGTTCAATCAGCCCCAGCATTTT.

The rearrangement joins TRBV9 to TRBJ2-1; D is undetermined. The germline V gene has CDR1 SGDLS and CDR2 YYNGEE. This CDR3 has 16 amino acids. The ends were cut back, 0 bases at V and 6 bases at J, with 16 bases in the middle. Here the CDR3 reads CASSVGGSIPSNEQFF. CDR3 DNA: TGTGCCAGCAGCGTAGGCGGCTCGATACCCTCCAATGAGCAGTTCTTC.

The rearrangement links TRBV7-8 to TRBJ2-5, with a possible D match to TRBD2 (5 bases). The CDR3 sequence is 14 residues long. The germline V gene encodes CDR1 SGHVS and CDR2 FQNEAQ. With 5 bases removed from V and 5 bases from J, the gap between germline ends came to 15 bases. The CDR3 region has the DNA TGTGCCAGCAGCCTACCGACGGAGGTTGAGACCCAGTACTTC. Translating gives CASSLPTEVETQYF.

The count of this clone is one. The rearrangement links TRBV7-2 to TRBJ1-2; D is unresolved. Trimming pared 0 bases from V and 5 bases from J, leaving 7 bases between. Per the germline V gene, CDR1 is SGHTA and CDR2 is FQGNSA. The CDR3 covers 13 residues. The CDR3 spells CASSLARAYGYTF. CDR3 nucleotides: TGTGCCAGCAGCTTAGCTCGGGCTTATGGCTACACCTTC.

The chain joins TRBV25-1 to TRBJ2-3; 8 nucleotides agree with TRBD2. Germline V CDR1 and CDR2: MGHDK, SYGVNS. Unmatched junction bases numbered 5, after V lost 3 bases and J lost 3 bases. CDR3 length equals 15 residues. CDR3 nucleotides: TGTGCCAGCAGTGATAGGCTAGCGGGTACAGATACGCAGTATTTT. It codes for CASSDRLAGTDTQYF.

This rearrangement joins TRBV7-9 to TRBJ2-1, with 14 bases that match TRBD2. CDR1 and CDR2 from the germline V gene are SEHNR and FQNEAQ (reference sequence). The trim removed 2 bases at V and 7 bases at J, leaving 7 bases unmatched. The CDR3 runs 17 residues. The CDR3 reads CASSLKGGLAGANEQFF. CDR3 nucleotide sequence: TGTGCCAGCAGCTTAAAAGGGGGACTAGCGGGAGCGAATGAGCAGTTCTTC.

CDR3 protein: CASSLIQGEGEKLFF. The CDR3 region has the DNA TGCGCCAGCAGCTTAATTCAGGGGGAAGGCGAAAAACTGTTTTTT. V is TRBV5-1 and J is TRBJ1-4, with 7 bases lining up with TRBD1. The trim removed 2 bases at V and 8 bases at J, leaving 9 bases unmatched. Germline assignment: CDR1 SGHRS and CDR2 YFSETQ. The length of the CDR3 is 15 residues.

Worth noting for this clone: The CDR3 ends on some other residue instead of the conserved phenylalanine or tryptophan, so this is likely a read error. The DNA is left out, because the CDR3 cannot be placed on it with certainty; the CDR3 is given as TCRdb lists it. CDR3 residues: CASSLVTVDGPRI. The chain carries TRBV5-8 and TRBJ2-4; TRBD2 was called by the table and not checked on the DNA. The CDR3 numbers 13 amino acids, ends counted. Germline V gene data show CDR1 as SGHTS and CDR2 as YDEGEE.

The chain links TRBV19 to TRBJ1-4; D not resolved. In germline, CDR1 is LNHDA, CDR2 SQIVND (reference sequence). V gave up 3 bases and J gave up 0 bases, with 14 bases separating them. CDR3 size: 17 residues. In DNA form, the CDR3 reads TGTGCCAGTAGTATCTTATGGCAGAGAGCAACTAATGAAAAACTGTTTTTT. It is translated as CASSILWQRATNEKLFF.

V usage is TRBV27 and J usage is TRBJ2-7; 13 bases align to TRBD2. Germline V gene data show CDR1 as MNHEY and CDR2 as SMNVEV (reference sequence). V shed 4 bases and J 6 bases; nucleotides not matched to a gene: 0. This CDR3 region has 13 residues. CDR3 DNA: TGTGCCAGCAGTTGGACTAGCGGGAGCGAGCAGTACTTC. Translating gives CASSWTSGSEQYF.